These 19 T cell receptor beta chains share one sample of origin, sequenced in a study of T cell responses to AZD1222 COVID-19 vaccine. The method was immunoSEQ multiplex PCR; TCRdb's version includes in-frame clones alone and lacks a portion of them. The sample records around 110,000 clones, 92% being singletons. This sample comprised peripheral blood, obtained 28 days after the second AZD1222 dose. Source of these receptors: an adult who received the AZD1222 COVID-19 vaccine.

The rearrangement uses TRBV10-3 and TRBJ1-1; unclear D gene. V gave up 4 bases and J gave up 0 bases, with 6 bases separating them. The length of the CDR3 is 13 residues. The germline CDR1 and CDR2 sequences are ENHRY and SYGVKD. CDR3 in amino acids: CAISGGLNTEAFF. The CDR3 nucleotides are TGTGCCATCAGTGGGGGTTTGAACACTGAAGCTTTCTTT.

CDR3 sequence: CASSQDGLARYEQYF. The CDR3 nucleotides are TGCGCCAGCAGCCAAGATGGACTAGCGAGATACGAGCAGTACTTC. The gene calls are TRBV4-1 and TRBJ2-7, with 9 bases lining up with TRBD2. Germline lookup yields CDR1 MGHRA and CDR2 YSYEKL. The CDR3 is made up of 15 amino acids. V lost 0 bases and J lost 4; bases outside the gene matches: 4.

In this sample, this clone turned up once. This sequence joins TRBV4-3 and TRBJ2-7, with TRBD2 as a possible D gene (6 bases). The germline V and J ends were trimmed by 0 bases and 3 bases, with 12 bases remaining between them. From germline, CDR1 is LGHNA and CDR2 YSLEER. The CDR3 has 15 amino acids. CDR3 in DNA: TGCGCCAGCAGCCAAGATCGGGGGTGGGGCTACGAGCAGTACTTC. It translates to CASSQDRGWGYEQYF.

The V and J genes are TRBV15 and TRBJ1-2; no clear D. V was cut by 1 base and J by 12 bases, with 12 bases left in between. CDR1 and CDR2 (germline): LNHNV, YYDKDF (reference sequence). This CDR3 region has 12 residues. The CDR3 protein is CATSRGREEDTF. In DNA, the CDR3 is TGTGCCACCAGCAGAGGGAGGGAAGAAGACACCTTC.

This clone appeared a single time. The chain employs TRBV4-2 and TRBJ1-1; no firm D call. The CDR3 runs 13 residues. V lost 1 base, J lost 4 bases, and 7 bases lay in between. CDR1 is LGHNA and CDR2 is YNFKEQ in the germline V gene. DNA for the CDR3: TGTGCCAGCAGCCAAGTCTCGGGCACTGAAGCTTTCTTT. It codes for CASSQVSGTEAFF.

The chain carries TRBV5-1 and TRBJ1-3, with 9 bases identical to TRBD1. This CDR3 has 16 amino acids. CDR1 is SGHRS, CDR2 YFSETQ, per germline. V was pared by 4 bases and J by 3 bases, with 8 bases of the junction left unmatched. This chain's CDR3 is CASSGTTGGLGNTIYF. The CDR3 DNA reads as TGCGCCAGCAGCGGTACGACAGGGGGACTTGGAAACACCATATATTTT.

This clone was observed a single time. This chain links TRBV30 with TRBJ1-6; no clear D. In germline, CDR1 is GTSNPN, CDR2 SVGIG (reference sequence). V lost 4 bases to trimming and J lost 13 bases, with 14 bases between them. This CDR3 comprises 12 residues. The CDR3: CAWTTQGLPLHF. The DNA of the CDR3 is TGTGCCTGGACCACACAAGGGCTGCCCCTCCACTTT.

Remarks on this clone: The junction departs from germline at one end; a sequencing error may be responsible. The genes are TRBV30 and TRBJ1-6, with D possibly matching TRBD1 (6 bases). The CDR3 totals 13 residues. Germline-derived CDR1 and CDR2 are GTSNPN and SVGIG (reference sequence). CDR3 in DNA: TGTGCCCGGAGGGAAGGGGGAAGTTCACCCCTCCACTTT. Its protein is CARREGGSSPLHF.

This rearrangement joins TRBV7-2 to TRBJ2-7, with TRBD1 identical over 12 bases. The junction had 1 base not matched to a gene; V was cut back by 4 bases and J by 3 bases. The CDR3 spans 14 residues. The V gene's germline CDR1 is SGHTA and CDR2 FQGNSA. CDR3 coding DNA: TGTGCCAGCAGCTGGGACAGGGGGCTCTACGAGCAGTACTTC. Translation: CASSWDRGLYEQYF.

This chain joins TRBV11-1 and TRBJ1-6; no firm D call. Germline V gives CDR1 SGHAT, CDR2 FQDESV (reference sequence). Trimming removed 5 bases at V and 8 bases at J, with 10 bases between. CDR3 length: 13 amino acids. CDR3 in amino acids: CASSLNTDSPLHF. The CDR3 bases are TGTGCCAGCAGCCTAAACACGGATTCACCCCTCCACTTT.

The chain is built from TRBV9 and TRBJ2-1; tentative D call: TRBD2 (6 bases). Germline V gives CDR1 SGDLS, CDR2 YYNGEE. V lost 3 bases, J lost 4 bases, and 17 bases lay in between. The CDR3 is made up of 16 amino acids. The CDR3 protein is CASSAGRAGLYNEQFF. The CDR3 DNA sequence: TGTGCCAGCAGCGCTGGCAGAGCGGGCCTTTACAATGAGCAGTTCTTC.

CDR3 loop: CASSEGPANTGELFF. DNA of the CDR3: TGTGCCAGCAGTGAAGGGCCCGCGAACACCGGGGAGCTGTTTTTT. This chain uses TRBV6-1 with TRBJ2-2; D is ambiguous. This CDR3 has 15 amino acids. V was shortened by 1 base and J by 0 bases, with 6 bases between the two germline ends. Germline assignment: CDR1 MNHNS and CDR2 SASEGT.

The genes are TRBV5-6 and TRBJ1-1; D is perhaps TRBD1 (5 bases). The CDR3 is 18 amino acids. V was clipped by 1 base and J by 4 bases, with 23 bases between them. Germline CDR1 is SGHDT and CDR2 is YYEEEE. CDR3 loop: CASSLFAGRVGLSTEAFF. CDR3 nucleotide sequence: TGTGCCAGCAGCTTGTTTGCAGGGAGAGTTGGGTTAAGCACTGAAGCTTTCTTT.

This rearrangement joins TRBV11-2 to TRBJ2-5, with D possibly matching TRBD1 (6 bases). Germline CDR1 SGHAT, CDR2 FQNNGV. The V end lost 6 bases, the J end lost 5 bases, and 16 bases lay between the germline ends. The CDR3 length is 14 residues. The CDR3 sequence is CASRSDSEGETQYF. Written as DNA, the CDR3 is TGTGCCAGCAGGTCGGACAGTGAGGGTGAGACCCAGTACTTC.

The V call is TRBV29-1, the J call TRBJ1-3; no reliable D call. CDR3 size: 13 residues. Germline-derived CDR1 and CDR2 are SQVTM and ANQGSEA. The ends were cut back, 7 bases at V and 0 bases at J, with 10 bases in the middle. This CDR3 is CSATPASGNTIYF. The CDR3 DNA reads TGCAGCGCTACCCCCGCCTCTGGAAACACCATATATTTT.

The CDR3 loop is CASSPGTGDRQPQHF. CDR3 sequence (DNA): TGCGCCAGCAGCCCCGGGACAGGGGATCGACAGCCCCAGCATTTT. The chain joins TRBV5-1 to TRBJ1-5, with 10 bases that match TRBD1. Germline values: CDR1 SGHRS, CDR2 YFSETQ. This CDR3 is 15 amino acids long. Unmatched junction bases numbered 8, after V lost 4 bases and J lost 7 bases.

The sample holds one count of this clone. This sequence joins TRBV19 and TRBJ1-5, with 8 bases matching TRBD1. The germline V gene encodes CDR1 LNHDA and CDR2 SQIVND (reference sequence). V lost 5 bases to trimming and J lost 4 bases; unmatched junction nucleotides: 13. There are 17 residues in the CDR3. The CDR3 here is CASSARDRTVGNQPQHF. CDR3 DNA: TGTGCCAGTAGTGCCCGGGACAGGACGGTTGGGAATCAGCCCCAGCATTTT.

The CDR3 bases are TGTGCCAGCAGTGAAGCCGGGACTAGCTCGTTCTTC. Protein product: CASSEAGTSSFF. V usage is TRBV6-1 and J usage is TRBJ2-1; 9 nucleotides agree with TRBD2. CDR3 length equals 12 residues. Germline trimming cut 0 bases from V and 15 bases from J; bases unmatched to any gene: 3. The germline V gene has CDR1 MNHNS and CDR2 SASEGT.

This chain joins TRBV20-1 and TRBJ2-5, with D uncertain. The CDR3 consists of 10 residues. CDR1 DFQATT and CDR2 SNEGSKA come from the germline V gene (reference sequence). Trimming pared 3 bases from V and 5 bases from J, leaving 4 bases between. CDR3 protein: CSASWETQYF. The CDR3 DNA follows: TGCAGTGCTAGCTGGGAGACCCAGTACTTC.